This is a list of T cell receptor beta chains from one sample in a study of shared clonotypes between healthy human individuals. Profiled with immunoSEQ multiplex PCR; TCRdb holds only in-frame clones, not every one. The table includes some 2 million clones, about 95% detected once. The source material was naive CD8+ T cells sorted from blood. Receptors were obtained from a man aged 18 to 35 in good health. Each CDR3 is given with its conserved first and last residue. The D gene is left open where the match is weak.

V,length,D,J,CDR3
TRBV27,14,-,TRBJ1-5,CASSFLGGDQPQHF
TRBV28,15,-,TRBJ1-1,CASSLVGQLNTEAFF
TRBV5-8,12,-,TRBJ2-7,CASEAGGYEQYF
TRBV9,13,TRBD1,TRBJ1-2,CASSVQGAYGYTF
TRBV9,15,-,TRBJ1-4,CASSVGQDGYEKLFF
TRBV19,17,-,TRBJ2-1,CASSSQEARGAAYEQFF
TRBV5-4,17,TRBD2,TRBJ2-1,CASSLGVRVAGGDEQFF
TRBV7-9,14,TRBD1,TRBJ2-2,CASSADRVSGELFF
TRBV4-2,16,TRBD2,TRBJ2-1,CASSPERGELYNEQFF
TRBV27,17,TRBD2,TRBJ2-3,CASSSLAGGPGTDTQYF
TRBV6-1,14,-,TRBJ2-7,CASSDWGARYEQYF
TRBV7-9,14,TRBD1,TRBJ1-1,CASSPGGWNTEAFF
TRBV19,12,-,TRBJ1-2,CASSIGQLGYTF
TRBV14,13,TRBD1,TRBJ2-7,CASSWDRGYEQYF
TRBV6-1,14,TRBD2,TRBJ2-7,CASSDPSGVYEQYF
TRBV27,16,-,TRBJ2-1,CASSPVGGPTWNEQFF
TRBV5-5,15,-,TRBJ1-4,CASSPGVTLDEKLFF
TRBV30,13,-,TRBJ2-7,CAWSVSEAYEQYF
TRBV4-1,14,-,TRBJ2-7,CASSLSSPRDEQYF
TRBV7-2,12,-,TRBJ2-1,CASSFFDLEQFF
TRBV5-4,15,TRBD1,TRBJ1-1,CASSLVGQGNTEAFF
TRBV6-5,15,-,TRBJ2-6,CASIPGPSGANVLTF
TRBV13,18,TRBD2,TRBJ2-1,CASSLGLAGGPYYNEQFF
TRBV21-1,20,-,TRBJ2-5,CASSRIPPIAGGPLEETQYF
TRBV5-4,13,TRBD2,TRBJ2-7,CASSFAGGYEQYF
TRBV6-5,12,-,TRBJ2-3,CASSYLEDTQYF
TRBV6-1,15,-,TRBJ1-6,CASSEDWQTNSPLHF
TRBV5-1,16,-,TRBJ2-3,CASSLWLEGVVDTQYF
TRBV7-8,17,-,TRBJ1-1,CASSLPHRSDSNTEAFF
TRBV30,15,TRBD2,TRBJ2-3,CAWSEASGGWDTQYF
TRBV9,15,-,TRBJ1-6,CASSPLDGNNSPLHF
TRBV29-1,15,TRBD2,TRBJ2-1,CSVHGGLAVYNEQFF
TRBV4-3,17,TRBD2,TRBJ2-5,CASSEWTSGRAGETQYF
TRBV9,18,TRBD2,TRBJ2-3,CASSEEASGTPSTDTQYF
TRBV2,15,-,TRBJ1-4,CASLDRFATNEKLFF
TRBV4-1,15,TRBD2,TRBJ2-1,CASSHRLAGGIEQFF
TRBV27,13,-,TRBJ2-7,CASSLSASYEQYF
TRBV6-1,16,-,TRBJ1-5,CASSEGGGFSNQPQHF
TRBV4-1,15,TRBD1,TRBJ2-7,CASSLSGQGAYEQYF
TRBV7-8,15,TRBD2,TRBJ2-3,CASSELAGSTDTQYF
TRBV5-1,14,TRBD1,TRBJ1-2,CASSLQSQGDGYTF
TRBV11-2,14,TRBD2,TRBJ2-7,CASSLIPAGYEQYF
TRBV2,13,-,TRBJ2-6,CASSDTISNVLTF
TRBV6-5,13,-,TRBJ2-1,CASSFTRRHEQFF
TRBV13,14,-,TRBJ2-7,CASSLKLISYEQYF
TRBV5-1,15,TRBD1,TRBJ2-2,CASSLDRGRTGELFF
TRBV18,14,-,TRBJ2-2,CASLTGGNTGELFF
TRBV7-9,13,-,TRBJ2-7,CASSRDLEYEQYF
TRBV4-2,14,-,TRBJ2-7,CASSPGTLIYEQYF
TRBV19,14,-,TRBJ2-7,CASSTGGPSYEQYF
TRBV14,14,-,TRBJ2-2,CASSPILTSGELFF
TRBV30,13,-,TRBJ2-7,CAWSRESGYEQYF
TRBV7-9,13,-,TRBJ1-2,CASSSPGPYGYTF
TRBV4-1,15,-,TRBJ2-7,CASSQEWGGPYEQYF